The sequence of this T cell receptor beta chain was determined in a study of blood T cell repertoires in COVID-19. Study in general: Samples representing acute and convalescent COVID-19 were sourced from the United States, Italy and Spain. T cells, B-cell-depleted T cells, or PBMCs provided the cDNA or gDNA that served as material.

Deletions cut 0 bases from V and 0 bases from J, with 7 bases between. Germline-derived CDR1 and CDR2 are SGDLS and YYNGEE. The CDR3 runs to 14 residues. Methods used by the authors: Counts of nucleated cells, estimated from reference gene primer amplification, were obtained. TCRdb's copy holds only in-frame clones and misses some; the assay was immunoSEQ multiplex PCR. V, J and clone size derive from that table, while D and trimming were established from the DNA sequence. The data contain about 110,000 clones, more than 80% of them seen just once; the ten biggest clones take up approximately 5%. The origin of this receptor is a man between 40 and 49 years old with active or convalescent COVID-19. The sample consisted of peripheral blood. The chain links TRBV9 to TRBJ2-7; D unresolved. The CDR3 protein is CASSVGAGSYEQYF. CDR3 nucleotides: TGTGCCAGCAGCGTAGGGGCTGGCTCCTACGAGCAGTACTTC.